These 13 T cell receptor beta chains came from one sample sequenced in a study of blood T cell repertoires in COVID-19 (dated by TCRdb to between 2020 and 2021). Receptors were amplified or captured by the immunoSEQ multiplex PCR assay. TCRdb re-hosts the immuneACCESS table, in-frame sequences only. Its copies lack some clones; in the studies checked, an unresolved V gene accounts for under half of them, and the cause for the rest is not known. In this sample the table shows about 59,000 clones, about four fifths of which occur a single time. The top ten constitute over 25% of the sample. The specimen was peripheral blood. The origin of the receptors is a woman aged 80 or over with active or convalescent COVID-19.

V gene TRBV11-2 combines with J gene TRBJ2-1; TRBD1 matches at 8 bases. The CDR3 length is 15 residues. CDR1 is SGHAT, CDR2 FQNNGV, per germline. J lost 7 bases, V lost 4 bases, and 9 bases had no gene match. The CDR3 spells CASSSGGPIKNEQFF. The CDR3 region has the DNA TGTGCCAGCAGCTCAGGGGGCCCAATAAAGAATGAGCAGTTCTTC.

This clone was seen a single time. This is likely a read error, given that the CDR3 carries no conserved phenylalanine or tryptophan at its end. Because the CDR3's place on the DNA is in doubt, the DNA is left out and the CDR3 is given as listed by TCRdb. This chain links TRBV20-1 with TRBJ1-1; TRBD1 is taken as the D call from the table, unchecked against the DNA. The CDR3 is 8 residues long, ends included. Germline-derived CDR1 and CDR2 are DFQATT and SNEGSKA (reference sequence). Here the CDR3 reads CSAGTGQY.

The rearrangement uses TRBV3-1 (or the pseudogene TRBV3-2) and TRBJ2-5, with 11 bases fitting TRBD2. Trimming removed 5 bases from V and 2 bases from J; junction bases left unmatched: 1. The CDR3 is made up of 14 amino acids. The germline V gene encodes CDR1 LGHDT and CDR2 YNNKEL (reference sequence). CDR3 sequence (DNA): TGTGCCAGCAGCTTAGCGGGGGGGCAAGAGACCCAGTACTTC. Its translation: CASSLAGGQETQYF.

The chain couples TRBV7-2 to TRBJ2-2; 10 positions match TRBD1. The CDR3 length is 19 residues. Germline lookup yields CDR1 SGHTA and CDR2 FQGNSA. The V and J ends lost 5 bases and 5 bases, in that order; junction bases with no gene match: 17. CDR3 region: CASSPNPGGQGRGTGELFF. CDR3 in DNA: TGTGCCAGCAGCCCTAACCCGGGGGGACAGGGGCGGGGAACCGGGGAGCTGTTTTTT.

V and J are TRBV10-3 and TRBJ1-1; TRBD1 might be the D (5 bases). The CDR3 is 12 amino acids. Trimming took off 4 bases at V and 7 bases at J, with 10 bases between the two ends. Germline CDR1 ENHRY, CDR2 SYGVKD. CDR3 region: CAISGGQGEAFF. The CDR3 region has the DNA TGTGCCATCAGTGGCGGCCAGGGTGAAGCTTTCTTT.

This sequence joins TRBV11-2 and TRBJ2-5; 8 positions match TRBD1. The junction had 7 bases not matched to a gene; V was cut back by 5 bases and J by 2 bases. This CDR3 is built from 15 residues. The germline V gene encodes CDR1 SGHAT and CDR2 FQNNGV. The CDR3 region has the DNA TGTGCCAGCAGCCTCCCCGGACAGGGACAAGAGACCCAGTACTTC. Protein: CASSLPGQGQETQYF.

V and J are TRBV7-2 and TRBJ2-2, with 10 bases aligning to TRBD2. The CDR3 extends over 16 amino acids. The V and J ends lost 5 bases and 6 bases, in that order; junction bases with no gene match: 9. Per germline, CDR1 SGHTA and CDR2 FQGNSA. DNA for the CDR3: TGTGCCAGCAGCATACTAGCGGGGAGCACCCCCGGGGAGCTGTTTTTT. As protein: CASSILAGSTPGELFF.

The V and J genes are TRBV28 and TRBJ1-2, with TRBD1 matching 8 bases. From germline, CDR1 is MDHEN and CDR2 SYDVKM. This CDR3 is built from 14 residues. V was pared by 7 bases and J by 7 bases, with 11 bases of the junction left unmatched. The CDR3: CASIRTGPTAGYTF. The CDR3 DNA sequence: TGTGCCAGCATAAGGACAGGGCCGACCGCTGGCTACACCTTC.

The V call is TRBV4-1, the J call TRBJ2-3; D remains ambiguous. The CDR3 runs 13 residues. The ends were cut back, 1 base at V and 3 bases at J, with 5 bases in the middle. Germline-derived CDR1 and CDR2 are MGHRA and YSYEKL. CDR3 amino acids: CASSQVSTDTQYF. The DNA of the CDR3 is TGCGCCAGCAGCCAAGTTAGTACAGATACGCAGTATTTT.

This clone was observed once. The J gene is TRBJ2-5, the V gene TRBV5-4; D is uncertain. The V gene lost 0 bases and the J gene lost 1 base, with 4 bases spanning the gap. The CDR3 extends over 13 amino acids. The germline V gene encodes CDR1 SGHNT and CDR2 YYREEE (reference sequence). In DNA form, the CDR3 reads TGTGCCAGCAGCTTGGCTAGCCAAGAGACCCAGTACTTC. Translating it yields CASSLASQETQYF.

V is TRBV7-2 and J is TRBJ1-5; tentatively, D is TRBD1 (5 bases). In germline, CDR1 is SGHTA, CDR2 FQGNSA. The CDR3 is made up of 14 amino acids. V gave up 4 bases and J gave up 4 bases, with 11 bases separating them. DNA for the CDR3: TGTGCCAGCAGCTCCTTCGGGGGGAATCAGCCCCAGCATTTT. It codes for CASSSFGGNQPQHF.

The chain has TRBV7-2 and TRBJ1-2, with TRBD1 matching 10 bases. CDR1 and CDR2 from the germline V gene are SGHTA and FQGNSA. The CDR3 contains 15 residues. The V and J ends lost 1 base and 4 bases, in that order; junction bases with no gene match: 3. This chain's CDR3 is CASSLGGQGSYGYTF. The CDR3 DNA sequence: TGTGCCAGCAGCTTAGGGGGACAGGGGTCCTATGGCTACACCTTC.

This clone has more than one count but fewer than ten. This chain joins TRBV27 and TRBJ2-5, with D perhaps TRBD2 (6 bases). Germline V CDR1 and CDR2: MNHEY, SMNVEV (reference sequence). V dropped 6 bases and J dropped 4 bases, with 12 bases sitting between them. The CDR3 covers 13 residues. The CDR3 here is CASSQRRGETQYF. CDR3 in DNA: TGTGCCAGCAGCCAGAGGAGGGGAGAGACCCAGTACTTC.